What follows is one T cell receptor beta chain and its context. Many counts were recorded for this clonotype. Its cognate antigen has yet to be identified. Base qualities are not provided; no much larger clone lies one nucleotide away. These data belong to a study of regulatory T cells in long-lasting Graves disease (dated by TCRdb to the early 2020s). In the study overall: In the newly diagnosed Graves' disease group, patients had been taking antithyroid drugs for less than 3 months. Patients with persistent Graves' disease were compared with patients with newly diagnosed Graves' disease using TCR sequencing and RNA sequencing of peripheral blood. A total of about 33 samples underwent TCR sequencing, from around 13 patients with persistent Graves' disease and some 20 patients with newly diagnosed Graves' disease. The study was registered as a clinical trial and conducted in China. The paper's findings and limits, for the study overall: Peripheral blood alone was examined, since thyroid tissue, which constituted the primary lesion, could not be accessed. As a limitation, the authors acknowledged that the small sample size may reduce accuracy. Persistent Graves' disease patients showed lower TCR Shannon entropy and fewer highly expanded clones than newly diagnosed patients, suggesting clonal expansion. Sequencing and analysis were restricted to the TCR beta chain. More public clonotypes were shared among persistent patients (fewer than 3,000) than among newly diagnosed patients (more than 900). Preferential use of TRBV28, TRBJ1-2 and TRBJ2-5 was observed in persistent disease, whereas TRBV20-1 and TRBJ2-1 were favored in newly diagnosed disease.

Trimming accounts for 8 bases at V and 2 bases at J, while the number of junction bases matched to no gene is 12. The germline V gene sets CDR1 to MNHNS and CDR2 to SASEGT. Reading from cysteine to phenylalanine, the CDR3 counts 15 amino acids. CDR3 DNA only is kept here, 45 bases in frame from base 1. In the paper's terms, the time point label means: newly diagnosed GD, antithyroid drugs for less than 3 months. RNA was extracted from PBMCs in TRIzol for both TCR sequencing and RNA sequencing. The diagnosis of Graves' disease followed American Thyroid Association guidelines. Recruitment of patients was carried out at an endocrinology department in Xi'an, China. From each patient, around 9 milliliters of peripheral blood was collected into an EDTA anticoagulant tube. Ficoll Paque Plus density gradient separation was used to isolate PBMCs, and no further T cell sorting was done. RNA quality was checked with an Agilent 2100 Bioanalyzer and agarose gel, and concentration with a NanoDrop 2000.

Library preparation was by multiplex PCR. Sequencing was performed on an Illumina HiSeq 4000. iRepertoire HTBI primers and Arm-PCR amplification of CDR3 regions were used to construct TCR beta libraries. Gel purification was performed on PCR products prior to sequencing. The authors processed their data as follows. Gene usage analysis of CDR3 amino acid clonotypes relied on the roughly 64 TRBV and 15 or so TRBJ segments identified across samples. COPE and FqMerger were used to merge the filtered high-quality paired reads into contigs. BLAST was used to align contigs to IMGT TRBV, TRBD and TRBJ reference genes, and CDR3 was defined according to IMGT. Clonotypes above 0.1% frequency were classified as highly expanded clones. Shannon entropy was used to measure repertoire diversity, and the Gini coefficient was used to measure V-J evenness. Public clonotypes were defined as clonotypes shared by more than one individual. TCRdb redid the processing of the public reads, applying fastp at Q25 and MiXCR, and retained in-frame beta chains. CDR3 protein sequences are deduplicated, and each keeps its most common genes and DNA. The V and J calls here are based on TCRdb, not the publication. This sample comprises hundreds of thousands of distinct CDR3 sequences, 15% to 20% of them detected only once. In total, the top ten clones hold 15% to 20% of the sample.

This same sample was also taken into another study, of T cells in Graves' hyperthyroidism and ophthalmopathy. The second study, in turn, reports: Stable Graves' hyperthyroidism was defined as the absence of progression to ophthalmopathy over 18 months of follow-up. Hyperthyroidism patients were newly diagnosed, with disease duration under 2 months, and aged 18 to 65 years. The study excluded patients with uncontrolled infections, other autoimmune diseases, pregnancy or lactation. Clinical symptoms, serum thyroxine and TRAb, thyroid ultrasound, and orbital computed tomography formed the basis for the diagnoses. The first round of RT-PCR for the TCR CDR3 was performed with the HTBI primer set and the Qiagen OneStep RT-PCR kit. Most expanded thyroid clonotypes (frequency above 0.001) were also detected in blood, a finding suggesting that blood repertoires may reflect thyroid immune responses. A model built on a 13 V-J signature distinguished ophthalmopathy from stable hyperthyroidism, reaching 87.88% sensitivity and around 81% specificity in cross-validation and 80%/75% in testing. In validation, progression to ophthalmopathy was predicted by the model with around 71% sensitivity and 72% to 80% specificity, a median of approximately 6.5 months before onset. TCR V-J signatures able to tell the groups apart were searched for in a discovery cohort of some 97 patients, of whom 43 had Graves' ophthalmopathy and more than 55 had stable Graves' hyperthyroidism. An independent validation cohort of some 18 hyperthyroidism patients and 17 patients who later progressed to ophthalmopathy tested prospective prediction of ophthalmopathy. The approximately 90 discovery patients were divided at random into training and test sets in a 7:3 ratio. In more than 5 Graves' hyperthyroidism patients, the study also compared T-cell repertoires from thyroid tissue with T-cell repertoires from blood. Once sampling was done, hyperthyroidism patients were given methimazole at a starting dose of 30 mg daily, whereas ophthalmopathy patients were given high-dose intravenous methylprednisolone. The libraries were constructed in a second round of multiplex PCR and then size-selected and purified. Libraries were sequenced paired-end with 100 bp reads on an Illumina HiSeq2000. Raw data were processed with SOAPnuke, discarding reads with adapters, uncalled bases, mean Phred below 15, or no exact constant-primer or identifier match. COPE v1.2.5 was used to merge high-quality paired reads, and clonotypes were defined as unique nucleotide sequences. MiTCR v1.1 was used to align clonotypes to the IMGT TRBV, TRBD and TRBJ reference segments. Analysis was restricted to V-J combinations with a frequency above 0.0001, which covered 99.2% of repertoires. The TCS score was defined as F50 (clonal expansion) divided by E x V (chaos), with BLOSUM62-based TCRdist calculated between CDR3 peptides within each V-J. Welch's t-statistics and random forest reduced 500 to 650 V-J features to 10 to 15, which were used in a naive Bayes classifier (R e1071). Sample size was not statistically predetermined, and investigators were not blinded to group allocation. The paper reports TCR Vbeta CDR3 sequencing of over 130 peripheral blood samples: over 40 ophthalmopathy, about 75 hyperthyroidism and approximately 17 progressor patients.

The source of this sequence is a young woman with Graves disease. Donor details come from another sample of the same person, matched by shared clones. The rearrangement joined TRBV6-1 to TRBJ2-7; 7 central bases correspond to TRBD1. The specimen comprised peripheral blood mononuclear cells (PBMCs), sampled at new diagnosis, from a patient treated with antithyroid drugs. The CDR3 reads CASEMGDRNTYEQYF. The sequenced DNA: TGTGCCAGCGAGATGGGGGACAGAAATACCTACGAGCAGTACTTC.